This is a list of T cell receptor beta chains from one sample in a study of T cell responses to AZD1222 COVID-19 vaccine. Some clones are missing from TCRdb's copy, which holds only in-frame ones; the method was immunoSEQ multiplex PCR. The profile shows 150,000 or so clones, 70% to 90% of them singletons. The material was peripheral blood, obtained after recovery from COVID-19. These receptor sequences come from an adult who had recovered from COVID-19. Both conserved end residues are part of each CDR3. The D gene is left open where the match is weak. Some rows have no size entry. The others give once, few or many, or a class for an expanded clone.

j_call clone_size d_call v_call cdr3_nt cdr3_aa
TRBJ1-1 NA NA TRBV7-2 TGTGCCAGCAGTTCCTTTTGGGTCTCGAACACTGAAGCTTTCTTT CASSSFWVSNTEAFF
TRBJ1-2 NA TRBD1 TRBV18 TGTGCCAGCTCCCCAGAGACAGGGCTAGACTATGGCTACACCTTC CASSPETGLDYGYTF
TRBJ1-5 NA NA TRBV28 TGTGCCAGCAGTTTGGGGCAGGGAATTCAGCCCCAGCATTTT CASSLGQGIQPQHF
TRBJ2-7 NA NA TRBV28 TGTGCCACAGGGCGTGGGAGATCCTACGAGCAGTACTTC CATGRGRSYEQYF
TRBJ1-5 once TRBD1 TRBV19 TGTGCCAGTAGGGTAAGACAGGGCCTTCAGCCCCAGCATTTT CASRVRQGLQPQHF
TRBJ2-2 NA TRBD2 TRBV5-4 TGTGCCAGCAGCTTAGAGCGGGAGGGCACCGGGGAGCTGTTTTTT CASSLEREGTGELFF
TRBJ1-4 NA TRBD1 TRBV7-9 TGTGCCAGCAGCTTACGAGGGGGCAATGAAAAACTGTTTTTT CASSLRGGNEKLFF
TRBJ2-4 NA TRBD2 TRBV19 TGTGCCAGTAGTAGCGGGAGCGGTGGTATATACATTCAGTACTTC CASSSGSGGIYIQYF
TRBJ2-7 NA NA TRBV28 TGTGCCAGCAGTTTAAGCGCGGCAGGGGCCACCTACGAGCAGTACTTC CASSLSAAGATYEQYF
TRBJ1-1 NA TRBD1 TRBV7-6 TGTGCCAGCAGTCTGACAGGGGGGGTCGAGTACACTGAAGCTTTCTTT CASSLTGGVEYTEAFF
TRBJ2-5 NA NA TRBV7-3 TGTGCCAGCAGCTTTGGGGGTGGAGAGACCCAGTACTTC CASSFGGGETQYF
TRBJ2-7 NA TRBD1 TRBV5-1 TGCGCCAGCAGCCCCGGGACAGCTAGCGAGCAGTACTTC CASSPGTASEQYF
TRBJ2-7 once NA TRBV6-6 TGTGCCAGCAGCACGACGGGACGGAACGAGCAGTACTTC CASSTTGRNEQYF
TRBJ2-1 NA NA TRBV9 TGTGCCAGCAGCCTCAGCGGAAGCTCCTACAATGAGCAGTTCTTC CASSLSGSSYNEQFF
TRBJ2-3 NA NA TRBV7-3 TGTGCCAGCAGCTTAACAGATTACACAGATACGCAGTATTTT CASSLTDYTDTQYF
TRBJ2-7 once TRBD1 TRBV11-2 TGTGCCAGCAGCCCTCAGGGGGCCAGGGACTACGAGCAGTACTTC CASSPQGARDYEQYF
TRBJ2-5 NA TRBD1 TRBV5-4 TGTGCCAGCAGCCCCGGGACAGGGGAAAAAGAGACCCAGTACTTC CASSPGTGEKETQYF
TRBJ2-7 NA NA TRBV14 TGTGCCAGCAGCCACGCTCCCCTCACTTCTTCCTCCTACGAGCAGTACTTC CASSHAPLTSSSYEQYF
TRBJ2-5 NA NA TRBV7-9 TGTGCCGGACAGTCGGACCAAGAGACCCAGTACTTC CAGQSDQETQYF
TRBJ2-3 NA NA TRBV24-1 TGTGCCACCAGGGGCGGAACTAGCACAGATACGCAGTATTTT CATRGGTSTDTQYF
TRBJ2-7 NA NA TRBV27 TGTGCCAGCAGTTCAAGCGACATCTCCTACGAGCAGTACTTC CASSSSDISYEQYF
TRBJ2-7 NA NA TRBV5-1 TGCGCCAGCAGCCCCGGCTGGCAGGGGGGCCCCTACGAGCAGTACTTC CASSPGWQGGPYEQYF
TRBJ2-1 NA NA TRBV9 TGTGCCAGCAGCGTACCACTCCCAGGGGGGGGAAATGAGCAGTTCTTC CASSVPLPGGGNEQFF
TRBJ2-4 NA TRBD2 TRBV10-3 TGTGCCATCAGTGAGTCGCGGGGGGGAGCCAAAAACATTCAGTACTTC CAISESRGGAKNIQYF
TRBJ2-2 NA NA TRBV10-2 TGCGCCAGCAGCACAGGGCCCGGGGAGCTGTTTTTT CASSTGPGELFF
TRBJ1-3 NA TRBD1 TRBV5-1 TGCGCCAGCAGCCGAAGCACCGGGACAGGGACTGGAAACACCATATATTTT CASSRSTGTGTGNTIYF
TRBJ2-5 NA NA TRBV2 TGTGCCAGCAGTGAAAGCCGGTGGATCAAAGAGACCCAGTACTTC CASSESRWIKETQYF
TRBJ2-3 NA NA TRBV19 TGTGCCAGTAGTAACGGCCCGGGACTTACTAGCACAGATACGCAGTATTTT CASSNGPGLTSTDTQYF
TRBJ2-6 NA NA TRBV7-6 TGTGCCAGCAGCTTAGTGGCAGGGGCGAACTCTGGGGCCAACGTCCTGACTTTC CASSLVAGANSGANVLTF
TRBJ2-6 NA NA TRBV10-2 TGCGCCAGCAGTGAGGCTGGGGCCAACGTCCTGACTTTC CASSEAGANVLTF
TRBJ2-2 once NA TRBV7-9 TGTGCCAGCAGCTTTTTGGCGGCCGGGGAGCTGTTTTTT CASSFLAAGELFF
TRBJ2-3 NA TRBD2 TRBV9 TGTGCCAGCAGCGTAGAGGGCGGGGGGGTAATCACAGATACGCAGTATTTT CASSVEGGGVITDTQYF
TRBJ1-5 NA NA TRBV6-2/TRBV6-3 TGTGCCAGCAGTTACTTACGTTGGGGCAGGGAAGGATATAGCAATCAGCCCCAGCATTTT CASSYLRWGREGYSNQPQHF
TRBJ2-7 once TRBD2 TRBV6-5 TGTGCCAGCAGCGCGACTAGCGGGAACTCCTACGAGCAGTACTTC CASSATSGNSYEQYF
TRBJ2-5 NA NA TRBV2 TGTGCCAGCAGTGAAGCGCCCGAGACCCAGTACTTC CASSEAPETQYF
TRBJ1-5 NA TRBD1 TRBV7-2 TGTGCCAGCAGCTGCCGGACTGCGGACAGGGGCCAGCCCCAGCATTTT CASSCRTADRGQPQHF
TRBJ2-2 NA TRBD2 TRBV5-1 TGCGCCAGCTCCGGGACTAGCGGGGGGGCCGGGGAGCTGTTTTTT CASSGTSGGAGELFF
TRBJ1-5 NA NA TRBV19 TGTGCCAGTAGTATGAGTAGGGGAGGGGGTCAGCCCCAGCATTTT CASSMSRGGGQPQHF
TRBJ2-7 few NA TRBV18 TGTGCCAGCTCACCTACCGGGATCTCCTACGAGCAGTACTTC CASSPTGISYEQYF
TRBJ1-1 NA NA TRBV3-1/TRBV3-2 TGTGCCAGCAGCCCCCCCGGGGGGCTCACTGAAGCTTTCTTT CASSPPGGLTEAFF
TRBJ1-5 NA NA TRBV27 TGTGCCAGCCTGCATCAGCCCCAGCATTTT CASLHQPQHF
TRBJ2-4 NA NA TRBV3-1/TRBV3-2 TGTGCCAGCAGCCAAGTGGAAGTACCGGGTTATCAGTACTTC CASSQVEVPGYQYF
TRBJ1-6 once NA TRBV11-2 TGTGCCAGCAGCTTCGCCACATCGGGCTCCTATAATTCACCCCTCCACTTT CASSFATSGSYNSPLHF
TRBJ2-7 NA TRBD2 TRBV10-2 TGCGCCAGCAGCCCTAGCGGGGGAACCTACGAGCAGTACTTC CASSPSGGTYEQYF
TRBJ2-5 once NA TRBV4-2 TGTGCCAGCAGCCAAGGGAATGGGGAGACCCAGTACTTC CASSQGNGETQYF
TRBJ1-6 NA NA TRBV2 TGTGCCAGCACCCTCAGTAGGAGCTCCTATAATTCACCCCTCCACTTT CASTLSRSSYNSPLHF
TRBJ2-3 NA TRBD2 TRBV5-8 TGTGCCAGCAGCTCGGGGCTAGCGGGGCAGTATTTT CASSSGLAGQYF
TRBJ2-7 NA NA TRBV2 TGTGCCAGCAGTCTGGGGTCCCTGTCCGAGCAGTACTTC CASSLGSLSEQYF
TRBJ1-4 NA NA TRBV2 TGTGCCACTAGAAGGAGGCGGGAGCCTAATGAAAAACTGTTTTTT CATRRRREPNEKLFF